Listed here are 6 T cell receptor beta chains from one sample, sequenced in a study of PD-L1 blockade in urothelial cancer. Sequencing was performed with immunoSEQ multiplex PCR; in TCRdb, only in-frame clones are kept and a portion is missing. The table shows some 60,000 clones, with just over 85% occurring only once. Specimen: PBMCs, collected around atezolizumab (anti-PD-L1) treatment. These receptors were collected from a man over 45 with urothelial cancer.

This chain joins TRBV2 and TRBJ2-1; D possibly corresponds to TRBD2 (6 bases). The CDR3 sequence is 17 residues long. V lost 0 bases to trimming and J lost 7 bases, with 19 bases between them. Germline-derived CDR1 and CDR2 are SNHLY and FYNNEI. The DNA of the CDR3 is TGTGCCAGCAGTGAAGCGCTGAGGGGACTTCGAGGTAATGAGCAGTTCTTC. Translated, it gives CASSEALRGLRGNEQFF.

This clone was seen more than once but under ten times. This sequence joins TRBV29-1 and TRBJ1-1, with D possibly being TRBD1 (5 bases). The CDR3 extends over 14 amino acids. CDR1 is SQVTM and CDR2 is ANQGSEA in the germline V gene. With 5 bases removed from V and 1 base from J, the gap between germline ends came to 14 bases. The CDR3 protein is CSVSGLAENTEAFF. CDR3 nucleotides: TGCAGCGTTTCGGGACTCGCGGAGAACACTGAAGCTTTCTTT.

CDR3 nucleotide sequence: TGCGCCAGCAGCTTGGGCGGGACCCGTAATGAAAAACTGTTTTTT. It translates to CASSLGGTRNEKLFF. V is TRBV5-1 and J is TRBJ1-4, with a possible D match to TRBD1 (5 bases). CDR3 length equals 15 residues. Looked up from germline, CDR1 is SGHRS and CDR2 is YFSETQ. V was pared by 0 bases and J by 4 bases, with 10 bases between.

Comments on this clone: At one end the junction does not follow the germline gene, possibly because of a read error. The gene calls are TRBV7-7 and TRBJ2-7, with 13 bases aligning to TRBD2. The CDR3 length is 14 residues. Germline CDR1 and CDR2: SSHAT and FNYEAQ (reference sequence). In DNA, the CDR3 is TGTGCTAGCAGCCGACTAGCGGGAGGATCCGAGCAGTACTTC. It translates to CASSRLAGGSEQYF. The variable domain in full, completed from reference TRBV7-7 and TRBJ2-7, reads GAGVSQSPRYKVTKRGQDVTLRCDPISSHATLYWYQQALGQGPEFLTYFNYEAQPDKSGLPSDRFSAERPEGSISTLTIQRTEQRDSAMYRCASSRLAGGSEQYFGPGTRLTVT.

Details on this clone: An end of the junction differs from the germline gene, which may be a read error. The DNA for the CDR3 is TGTGCTAGCAGCCCCTCCGGGACAGGGAAAGAGACCCAGTACTTC. As protein: CASSPSGTGKETQYF. The V and J genes are TRBV7-7 and TRBJ2-5, with 9 positions matching TRBD1. Looked up from germline, CDR1 is SSHAT and CDR2 is FNYEAQ (reference sequence). This CDR3 spans 15 amino acids.

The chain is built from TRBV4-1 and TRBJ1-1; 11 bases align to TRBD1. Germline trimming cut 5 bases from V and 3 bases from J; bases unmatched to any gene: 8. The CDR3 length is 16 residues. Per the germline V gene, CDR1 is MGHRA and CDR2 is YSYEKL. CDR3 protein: CASSRGQGAIYTEAFF. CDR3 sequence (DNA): TGCGCCAGCAGCAGAGGACAGGGGGCTATATACACTGAAGCTTTCTTT.